This TCR beta chain is drawn from a study of Tregs in tolerant kidney transplant recipients. Profiling relied on immunoSEQ multiplex PCR, and the TCRdb table lists in-frame clones only, not all of them. The sample shows approximately 49,000 clones, and roughly 0.89% sits with its ten largest clones. Worth noting for this clone: Read coverage stops 3 residues before the CDR3 terminus; the germline J gene supplies the remainder.

Trimming left V 0 bases short and J 7 bases short, with 13 bases between. CDR1 DFQATT and CDR2 SNEGSKA come from the germline V gene (reference sequence). CDR3 length: 14 residues. J is TRBJ1-5 and V is TRBV20-1, with D unresolved. Sequencing was performed on CD4+ T cells from blood, taken before the transplant. The clonotype was recovered from a human donor who received a combined kidney and bone marrow transplant. The DNA read from the CDR3 is TGCAGTGCTAGAGATCGGAGGGCCCGCCAGCCC. Translated, it gives CSARDRRARQP. The CDR3 as a whole reads CSARDRRARQPQHF.